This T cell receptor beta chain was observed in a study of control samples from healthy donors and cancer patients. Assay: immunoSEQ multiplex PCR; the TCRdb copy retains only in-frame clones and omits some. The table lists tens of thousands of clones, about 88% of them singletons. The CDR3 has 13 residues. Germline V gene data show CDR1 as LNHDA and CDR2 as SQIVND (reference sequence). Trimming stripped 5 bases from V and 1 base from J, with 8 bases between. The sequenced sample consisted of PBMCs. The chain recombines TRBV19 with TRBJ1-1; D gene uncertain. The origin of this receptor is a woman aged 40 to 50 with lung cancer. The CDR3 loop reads CASSWRRNTEAFF. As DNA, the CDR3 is TGTGCCAGTAGTTGGAGGAGGAACACTGAAGCTTTCTTT.